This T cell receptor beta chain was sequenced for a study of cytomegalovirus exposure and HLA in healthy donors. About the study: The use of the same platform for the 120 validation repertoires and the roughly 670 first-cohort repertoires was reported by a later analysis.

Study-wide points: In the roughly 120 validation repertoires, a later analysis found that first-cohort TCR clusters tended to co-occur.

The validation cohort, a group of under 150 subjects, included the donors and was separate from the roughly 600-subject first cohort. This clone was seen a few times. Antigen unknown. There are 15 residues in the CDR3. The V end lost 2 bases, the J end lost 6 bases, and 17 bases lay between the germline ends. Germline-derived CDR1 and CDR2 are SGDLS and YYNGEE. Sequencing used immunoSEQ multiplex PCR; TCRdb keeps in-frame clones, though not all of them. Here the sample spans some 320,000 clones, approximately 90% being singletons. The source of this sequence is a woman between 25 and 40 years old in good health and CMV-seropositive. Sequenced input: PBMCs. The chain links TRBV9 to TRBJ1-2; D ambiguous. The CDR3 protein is CASSVTSRELHGYTF. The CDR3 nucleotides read TGTGCCAGCAGCGTCACCTCGAGGGAGTTACATGGCTACACCTTC.